What follows are 20 T cell receptor beta chains derived from one specimen sequenced in a study of blood T cells in healthy people across ages. For the second PCR, which ran for about 7 to 11 cycles, a sample-barcoded 5' primer and a J-beta primer mix were used. TCRdb re-analysed the 5' RACE reads in MiXCR, keeping a single row per CDR3 protein. The table has 650,000 to 700,000 distinct CDR3 sequences, approximately 31% seen once. The sample taken for sequencing was blood. These receptors all come from an elderly woman in good health.

V gene TRBV20-1 combines with J gene TRBJ2-3, with no clear D. Germline V gene lookup returns CDR1 DFQATT and CDR2 SNEGSKA (reference sequence). Trimming took 5 bases from V and 6 from J, leaving 18 bases between them. The CDR3 has 14 amino acids. The CDR3 protein is CSAPLPGRPDTQYF. In DNA, the CDR3 is TGCAGTGCTCCACTACCGGGTCGGCCCGATACGCAGTATTTT.

This clonotype appeared a few times. This chain links TRBV18 with TRBJ2-7; 10 bases fit TRBD2. After removal of 3 bases from V and 6 bases from J, the junction contained 5 bases not matched to a gene. The CDR3 has 14 residues. The germline V gene encodes CDR1 KGHSH and CDR2 LQKENI. In DNA, the CDR3 is TGTGCCAGCTCACCGAGCCTAGCGGGGGTCGAGCAGTACTTC. The encoded protein is CASSPSLAGVEQYF. The whole variable domain, filled in from reference TRBV18 and TRBJ2-7, reads NAGVMQNPRHLVRRRGQEARLRCSPMKGHSHVYWYRQLPEEGLKFMVYLQKENIIDESGMPKERFSAEFPKEGPSILRIQQVVRGDSAAYFCASSPSLAGVEQYFGPGTRLTVT.

The genes are TRBV7-3 and TRBJ2-2; TRBD2 is a possible D gene (6 bases). Trimming removed 4 bases from V and 4 bases from J, with 10 bases in between. CDR3 size: 14 residues. Germline assignment: CDR1 SGHTA and CDR2 FQGTGA. CDR3 in amino acids: CASSSMEGTGELFF. The CDR3 DNA reads TGTGCCAGCAGCTCCATGGAGGGCACCGGGGAGCTGTTTTTT. Complete variable domain (other parts from reference TRBV7-3 and TRBJ2-2): GAGVSQTPSNKVTEKGKYVELRCDPISGHTALYWYRQSLGQGPEFLIYFQGTGAADDSGLPNDRFFAVRPEGSVSTLKIQRTERGDSAVYLCASSSMEGTGELFFGEGSRLTVL.

This clonotype was picked up many times. The gene calls are TRBV7-2 and TRBJ2-1, with D unresolved. In germline, CDR1 is SGHTA, CDR2 FQGNSA. Trimming removed 1 base at V and 0 bases at J, with 13 bases between. This CDR3 contains 17 residues. CDR3 amino acids: CASSLVGLLSSYNEQFF. The CDR3 bases are TGTGCCAGCAGCTTAGTAGGCCTTCTAAGCTCCTACAATGAGCAGTTCTTC.

The chain uses TRBV20-1 and TRBJ1-1; TRBD1 is a possible D gene (5 bases). V was pared by 6 bases and J by 0 bases, with 14 bases between. Germline CDR1 reads DFQATT; CDR2 reads SNEGSKA (reference sequence). The CDR3 runs 14 residues. Here the CDR3 reads CSATWRGVNTEAFF. Written as DNA, the CDR3 is TGCAGTGCGACGTGGCGGGGGGTGAACACTGAAGCTTTCTTT.

This clonotype came up many times. V is TRBV20-1 and J is TRBJ1-2; D is possibly TRBD1 (5 bases). Germline V gene lookup returns CDR1 DFQATT and CDR2 SNEGSKA (reference sequence). Deletions cut 3 bases from V and 5 bases from J, with 16 bases between. The CDR3 consists of 14 residues. The CDR3 sequence is CSASEEGARYGYTF. The CDR3 DNA reads TGCAGTGCTAGTGAGGAAGGGGCGCGGTATGGCTACACCTTC.

This clonotype appeared a few times. The rearrangement links TRBV12-3 or TRBV12-4 to TRBJ1-5; TRBD1 agrees at 9 bases. V was pared by 3 bases and J by 2 bases, with 2 bases of the junction left unmatched. This CDR3 spans 15 amino acids. The CDR3 sequence is CASSLTGGRNQPQHF. In nucleotides, the CDR3 is TGTGCCAGCAGTTTGACAGGGGGACGCAATCAGCCCCAGCATTTT.

Details on this clonotype: A read error may account for a junction end that differs from germline. CDR3 nucleotides: TGCGCCAGCAGCTTGGCCTCAGGGCCGAAAAGCATTCAGTACTTC. Amino acids: CASSLASGPKSIQYF. The V gene is TRBV5-1, the J gene TRBJ2-4; a weak D match, TRBD1 (5 bases). This CDR3 spans 15 amino acids. The germline gives CDR1 SGHRS, CDR2 YFSETQ.

This clonotype was counted ten times or more. This rearrangement joins TRBV4-2 to TRBJ1-6; TRBD1 matches 8 bases. V trimming: 3 bases; J trimming: 0 bases; junction bases outside the gene matches: 13. CDR3 length: 20 amino acids. The germline gives CDR1 LGHNA, CDR2 YNFKEQ. The CDR3 DNA follows: TGTGCCAGCAGCCACCGTGCTCCGGGACAGGCGAGCTCCTATAATTCACCCCTCCACTTT. Its translation is CASSHRAPGQASSYNSPLHF.

V and J are TRBV5-1 and TRBJ2-2; tentative D call: TRBD1 (5 bases). Germline V gene sequence: CDR1 SGHRS, CDR2 YFSETQ. V lost 4 bases, J lost 5 bases, and 12 bases lay in between. The CDR3 has 14 residues. The CDR3, as DNA: TGCGCCAGCAGCACCAGGGATGGGACCGGGGAGCTGTTTTTT. Protein sequence: CASSTRDGTGELFF.

The J gene is TRBJ2-7, the V gene TRBV7-2; 7 positions agree with TRBD2. Trimming removed 6 bases from V and 0 bases from J; junction bases left unmatched: 8. The CDR3 totals 15 residues. Germline-derived CDR1 and CDR2 are SGHTA and FQGNSA. The chain's CDR3 is CASSPSGASSYEQYF. The CDR3 region has the DNA TGTGCCAGCAGTCCTAGCGGCGCTAGCTCCTACGAGCAGTACTTC. The whole variable domain, remainder taken from reference TRBV7-2 and TRBJ2-7, is GAGVSQSPSNKVTEKGKDVELRCDPISGHTALYWYRQSLGQGLEFLIYFQGNSAPDKSGLPSDRFSAERTGGSVSTLTIQRTQQEDSAVYLCASSPSGASSYEQYFGPGTRLTVT.

The genes are TRBV7-9 and TRBJ2-1; D may match TRBD1 or TRBD2 (6 bases each). Germline CDR1 SEHNR, CDR2 FQNEAQ (reference sequence). CDR3 size: 13 residues. The V gene lost 7 bases and the J gene lost 8 bases, with 15 bases spanning the gap. Here the CDR3 reads CASMIGGPYEQFF. The CDR3 DNA follows: TGTGCCAGCATGATTGGGGGGCCGTATGAGCAGTTCTTC. Complete variable domain (other parts from reference TRBV7-9 and TRBJ2-1): DTGVSQNPRHKITKRGQNVTFRCDPISEHNRLYWYRQTLGQGPEFLTYFQNEAQLEKSRLLSDRFSAERPKGSFSTLEIQRTEQGDSAMYLCASMIGGPYEQFFGPGTRLTVL.

On this clonotype itself: With a much larger clone just one base away, this may be a read error. The J gene is TRBJ2-7, the V gene TRBV6-1; 7 nucleotides match TRBD2. The CDR3 covers 13 residues. Germline V gene sequence: CDR1 MNHNS, CDR2 SASEGT. V lost 1 base and J lost 10; bases outside the gene matches: 7. CDR3 in amino acids: CASSEVGAGPQYF. The CDR3 DNA reads TGTGCCAGCAGTGAAGTTGGAGCGGGGCCCCAGTACTTC.

In this sample, this clonotype turned up many times. The chain links TRBV29-1 to TRBJ2-5; 8 nucleotides line up with TRBD1. The CDR3 contains 13 residues. After removal of 5 bases from V and 2 bases from J, the junction contained 4 bases not matched to a gene. In germline, CDR1 is SQVTM, CDR2 ANQGSEA. In DNA, the CDR3 is TGCAGCGTTAAACAGGGGGTTCAAGAGACCCAGTACTTC. Its translation: CSVKQGVQETQYF.

This clonotype has at least ten counts. The chain uses TRBV4-3 and TRBJ1-6; D uncertain. Looked up from germline, CDR1 is LGHNA and CDR2 is YSLEER. V shed 1 base and J shed 10 bases, with 8 bases lying between them. CDR3 length: 13 amino acids. Written as DNA, the CDR3 is TGCGCCAGCAGCCAAGCCCTGGAGTCACCCCTCCACTTT. Protein product: CASSQALESPLHF.

There are many counts of this clonotype. The genes are TRBV13 and TRBJ2-7, with D tentatively TRBD1 (6 bases). The CDR3 spans 14 residues. Trimming removed 4 bases at V and 4 bases at J, with 14 bases between. Germline V gene lookup returns CDR1 PRHDT and CDR2 FYEKMQ (reference sequence). CDR3 nucleotide sequence: TGTGCCAGCAGCTCCTCCGGGACAACATACGAGCAGTACTTC. It encodes CASSSSGTTYEQYF.

In the case of this clonotype: Just one base apart from a much larger clone, this may be a read error. This chain connects TRBV20-1 to TRBJ1-5; TRBD1 might be the D (5 bases). The CDR3 is 14 amino acids. CDR1 is DFQATT and CDR2 is SNEGSKA in the germline V gene (reference sequence). CDR3 region: CGAGGVTDNQPQHF. The CDR3 nucleotides are TGCGGTGCTGGAGGTGTGACAGACAATCAGCCCCAGCATTTT.

The chain recombines TRBV7-9 with TRBJ1-5; D is undetermined. The CDR3 is 15 amino acids. V gave up 0 bases and J gave up 6 bases, with 12 bases separating them. Germline V gives CDR1 SEHNR, CDR2 FQNEAQ (reference sequence). The CDR3 sequence: CASSLASTAGQPQHF. CDR3 DNA sequence: TGTGCCAGCAGCTTAGCATCAACAGCGGGTCAGCCCCAGCATTTT. The whole variable domain, filled in from reference TRBV7-9 and TRBJ1-5, reads DTGVSQNPRHKITKRGQNVTFRCDPISEHNRLYWYRQTLGQGPEFLTYFQNEAQLEKSRLLSDRFSAERPKGSFSTLEIQRTEQGDSAMYLCASSLASTAGQPQHFGDGTRLSIL.

Comment on this clonotype: This may stem from a read error, because a much larger clone lies one nucleotide away. J is TRBJ1-4 and V is TRBV4-2, with 8 bases matching TRBD1. With V trimmed by 4 bases and J by 5 bases, 6 bases remained unmatched. The germline gives CDR1 LGHNA, CDR2 YNFKEQ. The CDR3 sequence is 15 residues long. The CDR3 protein is CASSPGDRRNEKLFF. The DNA for the CDR3 is TGTGCCAGCAGCCCCGGGGACAGGAGGAATGAAAAACTGTTTTTT.

This clonotype was seen at least ten times. The chain combines TRBV5-1 with TRBJ1-2, with 10 bases that match TRBD1. Germline lookup yields CDR1 SGHRS and CDR2 YFSETQ. Trimming at V came to 6 bases and at J to 6 bases, leaving 5 bases not matched to a gene. This CDR3 has 13 amino acids. The CDR3 here is CASNRDRGHGYTF. The DNA of the CDR3 is TGCGCCAGCAACCGGGACAGGGGACATGGCTACACCTTC.